This T cell receptor (beta chain) came from a study of blood T cell repertoires in COVID-19 (dated by TCRdb to 2020 to 2022). For the wider study: Samples from collaborators originated in the United States, Italy and Spain and spanned both the acute and convalescent phases of COVID-19. The material from the prospective study consisted of cDNA or gDNA derived from T cells, B-cell-depleted T cells, or PBMCs. Where HLA class I and class II types were available, the types were taken from metadata supplied by the sample provider, not from assay-based typing. The dataset comprised deeply sampled blood TCRbeta repertoires from subjects exposed to, actively infected with, or recovered from COVID-19. A de-identified subject ID, COVID-19 status, age in years and sex were almost always included in the sample metadata. The repertoires were released in a freely available public database meant as a resource for research on the immune response to SARS-CoV-2. The samples were drawn from two sources: the first 160 participants of the ongoing ImmuneRACE study, and over 1,000 subjects contributed by 6 global collaborators. Results the study describes overall, beyond this receptor: Clinical and demographic metadata were provided uncurated, with the amount varying by source and participant.

The germline V gene (reference sequence) sets CDR1 to GTSNPN and CDR2 to SVGIG. V lost 2 bases and J lost 5 bases; the stretch between them is 13 bases long. The cysteine opens and the phenylalanine closes a CDR3 of 15 amino acids. Only CDR3 DNA remains: 45 bases, in frame from the first base. The immunoSEQ Assay, a bias-controlled multiplex PCR, was used to amplify TCRbeta CDR3 regions from genomic DNA. Turning to the authors' computational methods: The number of nucleated cells in each sample was estimated from the amplification of reference gene primers within the assay. Sequence reads were collapsed and filtered to measure the absolute abundance of every unique TCRbeta CDR3 rearrangement. For each sample, productive Simpson clonality was calculated as the square root of Simpson's diversity index over productive rearrangements. TCRdb provides this immuneACCESS table in a form limited to in-frame rearrangements. Some clones are lacking; in checked studies, under half of them reflect an unresolved V gene, and why the rest are absent is not known. The DNA gave D and trimming, while V, J and clone size come from that table. The sample data list some 89,000 clones, and over 75% of these were observed just once. The top ten hold around 4.5% of the sample.

Whole blood was collected in K2EDTA tubes by collaborating institutions according to the institutions' own protocols. For TCRbeta analysis, collaborators shipped samples in one of three forms: frozen whole blood, isolated PBMCs, or DNA extracted from either of those sample types. In the case of this clone: The antigen it recognizes is unknown. Base qualities were left out, and no much larger clone turns up one base away.

The receptor was derived from a man aged 55-75 years with acute or convalescent COVID-19. The chain was built from TRBV30 and TRBJ1-6, and perhaps TRBD1 as D gene, on 5 matching bases. The sequencing sample was made of peripheral blood. Read as DNA, the sequence is TGTGCCTGGAGTCCCCCTGCAGGGAATAATTCACCCCTCCACTTT. The resulting protein is CAWSPPAGNNSPLHF.